This entry features one T cell receptor (beta chain) sequence. These data come from a study of T cell changes during pregnancy in multiple sclerosis. After removal of 7 bases from V and 2 bases from J, the junction contained 5 bases not matched to a gene. CDR1 is SNHLY and CDR2 is FYNNEI in the germline V gene. This CDR3 region has 13 residues. Only in-frame clones appear in the TCRdb table, and some are missing; sequencing was by immunoSEQ multiplex PCR. The repertoire holds approximately 110,000 clones, with just over 90% as singletons. The rearrangement links TRBV2 to TRBJ2-7, with TRBD1 matching 7 bases. This TCR derives from a female donor with multiple sclerosis, enrolled in a pregnancy study. The sample was peripheral blood, taken after pregnancy. The CDR3, as DNA: TGTGCCAGCATGGAGGACAGGACCTACGAGCAGTACTTC. Translating it yields CASMEDRTYEQYF.